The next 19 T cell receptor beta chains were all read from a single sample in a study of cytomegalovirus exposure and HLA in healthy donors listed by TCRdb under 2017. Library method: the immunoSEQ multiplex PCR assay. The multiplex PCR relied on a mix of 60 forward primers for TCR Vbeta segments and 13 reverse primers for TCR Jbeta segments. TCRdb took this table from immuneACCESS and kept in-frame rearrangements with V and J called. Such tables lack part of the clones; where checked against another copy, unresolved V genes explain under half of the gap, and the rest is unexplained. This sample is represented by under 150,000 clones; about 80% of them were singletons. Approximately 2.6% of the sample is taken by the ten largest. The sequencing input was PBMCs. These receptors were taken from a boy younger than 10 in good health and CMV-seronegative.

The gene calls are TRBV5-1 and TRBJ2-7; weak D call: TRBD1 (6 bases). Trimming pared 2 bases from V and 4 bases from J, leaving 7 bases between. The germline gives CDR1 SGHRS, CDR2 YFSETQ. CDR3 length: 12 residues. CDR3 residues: CASSFDRYEQYF. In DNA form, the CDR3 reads TGCGCCAGCAGCTTCGACAGGTACGAGCAGTACTTC. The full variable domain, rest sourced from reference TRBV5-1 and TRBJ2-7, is KAGVTQTPRYLIKTRGQQVTLSCSPISGHRSVSWYQQTPGQGLQFLFEYFSETQRNKGNFPGRFSGRQFSNSRSEMNVSTLELGDSALYLCASSFDRYEQYFGPGTRLTVT.

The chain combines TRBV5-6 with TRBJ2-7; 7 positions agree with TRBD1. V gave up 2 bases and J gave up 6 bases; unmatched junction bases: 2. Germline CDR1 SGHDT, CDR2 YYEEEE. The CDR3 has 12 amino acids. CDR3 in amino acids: CASSFRTGEQYF. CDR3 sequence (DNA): TGTGCCAGCAGCTTCCGGACAGGCGAGCAGTACTTC.

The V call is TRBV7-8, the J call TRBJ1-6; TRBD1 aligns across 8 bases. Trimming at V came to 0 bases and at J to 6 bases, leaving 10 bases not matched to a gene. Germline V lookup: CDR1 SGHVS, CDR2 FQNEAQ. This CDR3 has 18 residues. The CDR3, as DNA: TGTGCCAGCAGCTTAGCCGGAAGTTGGACAGGGATTAATTCACCCCTCCACTTT. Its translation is CASSLAGSWTGINSPLHF.

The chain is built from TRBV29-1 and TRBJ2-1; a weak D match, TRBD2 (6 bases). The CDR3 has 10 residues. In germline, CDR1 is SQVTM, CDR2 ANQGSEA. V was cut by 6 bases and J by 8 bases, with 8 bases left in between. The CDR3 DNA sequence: TGCAGCGTGGGGGGTTATGAGCAGTTCTTC. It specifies CSVGGYEQFF.

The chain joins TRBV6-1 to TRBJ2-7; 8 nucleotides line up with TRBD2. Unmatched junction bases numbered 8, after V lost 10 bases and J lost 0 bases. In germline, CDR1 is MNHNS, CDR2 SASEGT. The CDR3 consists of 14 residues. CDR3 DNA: TGTGCCACCTCGGGGGGGATGCGCTCCTACGAGCAGTACGTC. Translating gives CATSGGMRSYEQYV.

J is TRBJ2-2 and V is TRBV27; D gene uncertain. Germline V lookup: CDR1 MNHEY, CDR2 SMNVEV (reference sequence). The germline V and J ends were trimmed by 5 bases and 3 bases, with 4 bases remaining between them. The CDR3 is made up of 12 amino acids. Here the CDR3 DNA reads TGTGCCAGCAGTCCCTACACCGGGGAGCTGTTTTTT. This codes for CASSPYTGELFF.

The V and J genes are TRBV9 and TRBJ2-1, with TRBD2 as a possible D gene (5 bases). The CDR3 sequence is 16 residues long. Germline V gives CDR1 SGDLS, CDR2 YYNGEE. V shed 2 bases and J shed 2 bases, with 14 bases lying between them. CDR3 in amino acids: CASSVDSRMTYNEQFF. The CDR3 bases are TGTGCCAGCAGCGTGGACTCCCGAATGACCTACAATGAGCAGTTCTTC. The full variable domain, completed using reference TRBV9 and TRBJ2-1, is DSGVTQTPKHLITATGQRVTLRCSPRSGDLSVYWYQQSLDQGLQFLIQYYNGEERAKGNILERFSAQQFPDLHSELNLSSLELGDSALYFCASSVDSRMTYNEQFFGPGTRLTVL.

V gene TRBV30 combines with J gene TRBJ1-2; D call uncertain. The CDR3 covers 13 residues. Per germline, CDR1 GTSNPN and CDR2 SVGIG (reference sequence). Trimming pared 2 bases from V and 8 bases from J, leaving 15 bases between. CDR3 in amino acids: CAWSSGGLDGYTF. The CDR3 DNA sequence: TGTGCCTGGAGTAGTGGCGGGTTGGACGGCTACACCTTC.

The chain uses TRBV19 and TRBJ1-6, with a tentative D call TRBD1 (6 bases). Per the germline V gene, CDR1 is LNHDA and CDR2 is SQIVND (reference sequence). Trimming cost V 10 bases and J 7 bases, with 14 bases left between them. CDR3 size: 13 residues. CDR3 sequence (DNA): TGTGCCATTGGACCGGGACAAAATTCACCCCTCCACTTT. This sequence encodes CAIGPGQNSPLHF.

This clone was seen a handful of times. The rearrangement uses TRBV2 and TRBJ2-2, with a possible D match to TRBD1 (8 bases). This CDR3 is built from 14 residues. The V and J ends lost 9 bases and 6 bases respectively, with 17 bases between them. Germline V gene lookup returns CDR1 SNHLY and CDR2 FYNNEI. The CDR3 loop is CASRTGRESGELFF. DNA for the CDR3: TGTGCCAGTAGGACAGGGAGGGAATCCGGGGAGCTGTTTTTT.

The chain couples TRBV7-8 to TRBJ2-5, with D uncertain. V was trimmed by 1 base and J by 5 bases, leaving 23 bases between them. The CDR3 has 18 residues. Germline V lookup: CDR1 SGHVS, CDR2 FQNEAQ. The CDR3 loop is CASSLVGGSRGLRETQYF. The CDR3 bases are TGTGCCAGCAGCTTAGTCGGCGGTAGCCGAGGCCTACGGGAGACCCAGTACTTC. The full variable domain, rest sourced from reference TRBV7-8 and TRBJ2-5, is GAGVSQSPRYKVAKRGQDVALRCDPISGHVSLFWYQQALGQGPEFLTYFQNEAQLDKSGLPSDRFFAERPEGSVSTLKIQRTQQEDSAVYLCASSLVGGSRGLRETQYFGPGTRLLVL.

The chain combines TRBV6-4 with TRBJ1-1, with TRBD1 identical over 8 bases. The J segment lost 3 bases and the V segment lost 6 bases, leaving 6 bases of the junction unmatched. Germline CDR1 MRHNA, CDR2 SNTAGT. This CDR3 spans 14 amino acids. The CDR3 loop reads CASSPTGEDTEAFF. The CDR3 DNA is TGTGCCAGCAGCCCGACAGGGGAGGACACTGAAGCTTTCTTT.

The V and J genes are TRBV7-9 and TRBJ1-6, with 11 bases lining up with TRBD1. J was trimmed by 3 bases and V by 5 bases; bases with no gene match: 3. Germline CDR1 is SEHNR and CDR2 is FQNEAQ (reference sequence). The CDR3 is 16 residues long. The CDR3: CASSPGQGDYNSPLHF. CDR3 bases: TGTGCCAGCAGCCCGGGACAGGGGGACTATAATTCACCCCTCCACTTT.

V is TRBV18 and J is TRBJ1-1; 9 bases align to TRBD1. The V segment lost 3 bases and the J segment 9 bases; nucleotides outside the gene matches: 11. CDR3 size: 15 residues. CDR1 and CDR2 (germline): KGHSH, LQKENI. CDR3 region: CASSPFDRGVSQAFF. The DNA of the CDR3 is TGTGCCAGCTCACCCTTCGACAGGGGGGTTTCTCAAGCTTTCTTT. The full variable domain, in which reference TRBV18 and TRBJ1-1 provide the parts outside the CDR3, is NAGVMQNPRHLVRRRGQEARLRCSPMKGHSHVYWYRQLPEEGLKFMVYLQKENIIDESGMPKERFSAEFPKEGPSILRIQQVVRGDSAAYFCASSPFDRGVSQAFFGQGTRLTVV.

The CDR3 sequence is CASSQEGQGFYEQYF. CDR3 nucleotide sequence: TGCGCCAGCAGCCAAGAGGGACAGGGGTTCTACGAGCAGTACTTC. The V and J genes are TRBV4-1 and TRBJ2-7, with TRBD1 matching over 10 bases. Germline CDR1 MGHRA, CDR2 YSYEKL. Losses at the gene ends were 0 bases for V and 3 bases for J; bases not matched to a gene: 2. This CDR3 contains 15 residues.

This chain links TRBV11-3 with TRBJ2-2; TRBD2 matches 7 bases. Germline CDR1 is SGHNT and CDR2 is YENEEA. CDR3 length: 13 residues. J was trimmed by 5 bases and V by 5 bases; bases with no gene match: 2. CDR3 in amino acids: CASSGLGTGELFF. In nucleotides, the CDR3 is TGTGCCAGCAGCGGACTAGGGACCGGGGAGCTGTTTTTT.

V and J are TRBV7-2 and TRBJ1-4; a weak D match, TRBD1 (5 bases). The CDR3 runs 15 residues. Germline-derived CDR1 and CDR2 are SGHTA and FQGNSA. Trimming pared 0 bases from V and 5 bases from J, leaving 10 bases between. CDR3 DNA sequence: TGTGCCAGCAGCTTAGCGAGGACACTGAATGAAAAACTGTTTTTT. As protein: CASSLARTLNEKLFF.

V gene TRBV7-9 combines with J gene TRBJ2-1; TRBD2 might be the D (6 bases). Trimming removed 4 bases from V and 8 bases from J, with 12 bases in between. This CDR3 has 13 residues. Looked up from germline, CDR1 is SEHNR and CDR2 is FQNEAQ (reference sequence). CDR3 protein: CASSSRLVDEQFF. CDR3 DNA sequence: TGTGCCAGCAGCTCCCGACTAGTCGATGAGCAGTTCTTC.

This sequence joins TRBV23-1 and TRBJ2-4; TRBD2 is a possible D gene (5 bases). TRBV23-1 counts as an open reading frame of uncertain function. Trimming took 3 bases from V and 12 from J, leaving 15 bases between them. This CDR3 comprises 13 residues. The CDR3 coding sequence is TGCGCCAGCAGTCAGTATACCAGAGCGGCTCAGTACTTC. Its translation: CASSQYTRAAQYF.